These 26 T cell receptor beta chains came from one sample sequenced in a study of blood T cell repertoires in COVID-19. Produced via immunoSEQ multiplex PCR; TCRdb's table is partial and in-frame only. The sample lists roughly 190,000 clones; less than 85% were seen once. The specimen sequenced was PBMCs or T cells enriched from blood (not recorded which). The receptors originated from a woman aged 30 to 39 who had recovered from COVID-19.

The chain has TRBV5-8 and TRBJ1-6; 8 bases align to TRBD1. Per the germline V gene, CDR1 is SGHTS and CDR2 is YDEGEE. This CDR3 is 16 amino acids long. After removal of 3 bases from V and 9 bases from J, the junction contained 11 bases not matched to a gene. This CDR3 reads CASSSLQGVKASPLHF. CDR3 DNA: TGTGCCAGCAGCTCATTACAGGGGGTAAAGGCTTCACCCCTCCACTTT.

This chain links TRBV19 with TRBJ2-1, with 11 bases fitting TRBD2. With 6 bases clipped from V and 6 bases from J, the junction kept 10 bases outside the gene matches. CDR1 is LNHDA and CDR2 is SQIVND in the germline V gene (reference sequence). This CDR3 has 16 residues. The chain's CDR3 is CASRVAGGPYANEQFF. CDR3 DNA sequence: TGTGCCAGTAGGGTAGCGGGAGGGCCTTACGCCAATGAGCAGTTCTTC.

Only one count was recorded for this clone. The CDR3 nucleotides read TGTGCCAGCAGTCCCCCAGGGAGCACAGATACGCAGTATTTT. It codes for CASSPPGSTDTQYF. This chain links TRBV28 with TRBJ2-3, with D perhaps matching TRBD1 (5 bases). V lost 5 bases to trimming and J lost 0 bases, with 9 bases between them. The CDR3 is 14 residues long. CDR1 and CDR2 (germline): MDHEN, SYDVKM.

V gene TRBV7-8 combines with J gene TRBJ2-2, with 8 bases matching TRBD1. The CDR3 contains 15 residues. In germline, CDR1 is SGHVS, CDR2 FQNEAQ. J gave up 4 bases and V 3 bases, and 4 bases lay outside the gene matches. CDR3 sequence (DNA): TGTGCCAGCAGCTTGAGGACAGGGTTCACCGGGGAGCTGTTTTTT. It specifies CASSLRTGFTGELFF.

The table lists this clone with a count of one. The chain carries TRBV5-6 and TRBJ1-5, with a tentative D call TRBD1 (6 bases). V gave up 0 bases and J gave up 11 bases, with 18 bases separating them. The CDR3 loop spans 15 amino acids. Germline V gene data show CDR1 as SGHDT and CDR2 as YYEEEE. This chain's CDR3 is CASSLGQARGPAQHF. DNA for the CDR3: TGTGCCAGCAGCTTGGGACAGGCCCGTGGTCCTGCCCAGCATTTT.

This chain connects TRBV4-2 to TRBJ2-1, with 10 bases that match TRBD2. V lost 3 bases, J lost 6 bases, and 8 bases stayed unmatched. The CDR3 totals 16 residues. Germline V lookup: CDR1 LGHNA, CDR2 YNFKEQ. The CDR3 is CASSHPLAGVRNEQFF. Here the CDR3 DNA reads TGTGCCAGCAGCCACCCCCTAGCGGGGGTTCGCAATGAGCAGTTCTTC.

The genes are TRBV2 and TRBJ2-2; TRBD2 aligns across 11 bases. Germline CDR1 and CDR2: SNHLY and FYNNEI. This CDR3 spans 16 amino acids. With V trimmed by 6 bases and J by 1 base, 4 bases remained unmatched. CDR3 residues: CASRSGTSGNTGELFF. The CDR3 DNA is TGTGCCAGCAGATCCGGGACTAGCGGGAACACCGGGGAGCTGTTTTTT.

The rearrangement links TRBV7-8 to TRBJ2-1, with TRBD2 matching 7 bases. The CDR3 runs 13 residues. The junction had 8 bases not matched to a gene; V was cut back by 7 bases and J by 8 bases. CDR1 is SGHVS and CDR2 is FQNEAQ in the germline V gene. The CDR3 coding sequence is TGTGCCAGCAAAGCGGGATTTTGGGATGAGCAGTTCTTC. It translates to CASKAGFWDEQFF. The variable domain in full, completed from reference TRBV7-8 and TRBJ2-1, reads GAGVSQSPRYKVAKRGQDVALRCDPISGHVSLFWYQQALGQGPEFLTYFQNEAQLDKSGLPSDRFFAERPEGSVSTLKIQRTQQEDSAVYLCASKAGFWDEQFFGPGTRLTVL.

J is TRBJ1-5 and V is TRBV5-1, with a weak D call TRBD1 (6 bases). The CDR3 is 15 amino acids. With 4 bases removed from V and 3 bases from J, the gap between germline ends came to 14 bases. CDR1 and CDR2 from the germline V gene are SGHRS and YFSETQ. CDR3 nucleotide sequence: TGCGCCAGCAGCCGGGAGGGGGGCTACAATCAGCCCCAGCATTTT. Encoded protein: CASSREGGYNQPQHF.

The genes are TRBV29-1 and TRBJ2-7, with 9 nucleotides matching TRBD1. The CDR3 totals 14 residues. V shed 7 bases, J shed 1 base, and the junction held 8 bases outside the gene matches. In germline, CDR1 is SQVTM, CDR2 ANQGSEA. In DNA form, the CDR3 reads TGCAGCGCGATTCGACAGGGGGGTTCCTACGAGCAGTACTTC. Translated: CSAIRQGGSYEQYF.

V and J are TRBV28 and TRBJ2-7; D unclear. Between the trimmed V and J ends, which lost 4 bases and 9 bases, there was a span of 19 bases. CDR3 length: 14 residues. Germline CDR1 and CDR2: MDHEN and SYDVKM. Here the CDR3 reads CASSSQRFYGGQYV. For the CDR3, the DNA is TGTGCCAGCAGTTCTCAACGCTTCTACGGCGGGCAGTACGTC.

The chain carries TRBV29-1 and TRBJ2-7; 8 bases align to TRBD1. Germline CDR1 and CDR2: SQVTM and ANQGSEA. V was clipped by 0 bases and J by 3 bases; unmatched bases: 4. This CDR3 is 14 amino acids long. The CDR3 DNA reads as TGCAGCGTTGAAGATTCGACAGGGGTCTACGAGCAGTACTTC. This sequence encodes CSVEDSTGVYEQYF.

This clone came up a few times. The chain joins TRBV19 to TRBJ1-1, with D perhaps matching TRBD1 (6 bases). This CDR3 is 13 amino acids long. V gave up 5 bases and J gave up 5 bases, with 12 bases separating them. Germline V gene sequence: CDR1 LNHDA, CDR2 SQIVND (reference sequence). The CDR3 protein is CASSARTVTEAFF. CDR3 bases: TGTGCCAGTAGTGCTCGGACAGTTACTGAAGCTTTCTTT.

This chain uses TRBV5-1 with TRBJ2-1; TRBD2 matches at 10 bases. This CDR3 has 17 amino acids. Germline V gene data show CDR1 as SGHRS and CDR2 as YFSETQ. Trimming at V came to 2 bases and at J to 5 bases, leaving 10 bases not matched to a gene. Here the CDR3 DNA reads TGCGCCAGCAGCTTTCTCAGCGGACTAGCGGCAAACAATGAGCAGTTCTTC. Its protein is CASSFLSGLAANNEQFF. Variable domain in full (rest from reference TRBV5-1 and TRBJ2-1): KAGVTQTPRYLIKTRGQQVTLSCSPISGHRSVSWYQQTPGQGLQFLFEYFSETQRNKGNFPGRFSGRQFSNSRSEMNVSTLELGDSALYLCASSFLSGLAANNEQFFGPGTRLTVL.

This rearrangement joins TRBV29-1 to TRBJ1-5, with D maybe TRBD1 (5 bases). From germline, CDR1 is SQVTM and CDR2 ANQGSEA. Trimming removed 4 bases from V and 4 bases from J, with 17 bases in between. This CDR3 is 15 amino acids long. As DNA, the CDR3 is TGCAGCGTTGCCACCCTTGGCGGGGGGAATCAGCCCCAGCATTTT. Protein product: CSVATLGGGNQPQHF.

The V call is TRBV6-5, the J call TRBJ2-5; 8 bases map to TRBD2. The V and J ends lost 0 bases and 4 bases, in that order; junction bases with no gene match: 7. Looked up from germline, CDR1 is MNHEY and CDR2 is SVGAGI. The CDR3 is made up of 16 amino acids. CDR3 sequence (DNA): TGTGCCAGCAGTTACTCGATTAGCGGGGACCCAGAGACCCAGTACTTC. Translation gives CASSYSISGDPETQYF.

This chain links TRBV11-3 with TRBJ2-2, with TRBD2 identical over 12 bases. Germline V gene sequence: CDR1 SGHNT, CDR2 YENEEA. The CDR3 consists of 15 residues. V lost 5 bases and J lost 5; bases outside the gene matches: 3. The chain's CDR3 is CASSRTSGATGELFF. The CDR3 bases are TGTGCCAGCAGCCGGACTAGCGGGGCTACCGGGGAGCTGTTTTTT. Full variable domain (outside the CDR3, taken from reference TRBV11-3 and TRBJ2-2): EAGVVQSPRYKIIEKKQPVAFWCNPISGHNTLYWYLQNLGQGPELLIRYENEEAVDDSQLPKDRFSAERLKGVDSTLKIQPAELGDSAVYLCASSRTSGATGELFFGEGSRLTVL.

This chain connects TRBV28 to TRBJ1-6, with D unresolved. V lost 2 bases to trimming and J lost 7 bases, with 12 bases between them. The CDR3 covers 15 residues. Germline CDR1 reads MDHEN; CDR2 reads SYDVKM. The CDR3 DNA follows: TGTGCCAGCAGTTTAATCGCGGGTACCAATTCACCCCTCCACTTT. It yields the protein CASSLIAGTNSPLHF.

The gene calls are TRBV28 and TRBJ1-5; a possible D gene is TRBD1 (6 bases). Germline CDR1 MDHEN, CDR2 SYDVKM. There are 13 residues in the CDR3. V was cut by 5 bases and J by 4 bases, with 9 bases left in between. The CDR3 sequence is CASSDRNNQPQHF. As DNA, the CDR3 is TGTGCCAGCAGTGACAGGAATAATCAGCCCCAGCATTTT. The whole variable domain, filled in from reference TRBV28 and TRBJ1-5, reads DVKVTQSSRYLVKRTGEKVFLECVQDMDHENMFWYRQDPGLGLRLIYFSYDVKMKEKGDIPEGYSVSREKKERFSLILESASTNQTSMYLCASSDRNNQPQHFGDGTRLSIL.

The rearrangement uses TRBV2 and TRBJ2-3, with TRBD1 identical over 9 bases. The CDR3 contains 14 residues. In germline, CDR1 is SNHLY, CDR2 FYNNEI. J was trimmed by 3 bases and V by 5 bases; bases with no gene match: 3. CDR3 DNA: TGTGCCAGCAGTTTGGACAGGGGTACAGATACGCAGTATTTT. Its protein product is CASSLDRGTDTQYF.

The chain is built from TRBV9 and TRBJ2-3; 10 bases agree with TRBD2. V gave up 7 bases and J gave up 1 base; unmatched junction bases: 9. The CDR3 consists of 16 residues. The V gene's germline CDR1 is SGDLS and CDR2 YYNGEE. The chain's CDR3 is CASSVSTSGGTDTQYF. The CDR3 DNA is TGTGCCAGCTCCGTAAGTACTAGCGGGGGCACAGATACGCAGTATTTT.

CDR3 DNA sequence: TGTGCCTGGAGTGTAAGCACCCTACGGACTAGCGGCTTCGAGCAGTACTTC. It codes for CAWSVSTLRTSGFEQYF. The V call is TRBV30, the J call TRBJ2-7; the match to TRBD2 covers 10 bases. The germline V gene has CDR1 GTSNPN and CDR2 SVGIG (reference sequence). Trimming took 0 bases from V and 6 from J; bases not matched to a gene: 14. This CDR3 comprises 17 residues.

V gene TRBV19 combines with J gene TRBJ1-6, with D possibly being TRBD1 (6 bases). CDR3 size: 15 residues. V lost 6 bases and J lost 7, with 16 bases in between. Germline CDR1 reads LNHDA; CDR2 reads SQIVND (reference sequence). CDR3 region: CASSDQPRGNSPLHF. CDR3 bases: TGTGCCAGTAGCGACCAACCCAGGGGAAATTCACCCCTCCACTTT.

The chain carries TRBV7-9 and TRBJ2-2; maybe TRBD2 (6 bases). Germline V gene lookup returns CDR1 SEHNR and CDR2 FQNEAQ (reference sequence). V was pared by 6 bases and J by 4 bases, with 12 bases between. The CDR3 has 14 residues. The CDR3 spells CASSTSFATGELFF. The CDR3 DNA reads TGTGCCAGCAGTACTAGCTTTGCCACCGGGGAGCTGTTTTTT.

The chain recombines TRBV5-4 with TRBJ2-1, with 15 bases that match TRBD2. Germline V gene lookup returns CDR1 SGHNT and CDR2 YYREEE (reference sequence). Trimming took 10 bases from V and 6 from J; bases not matched to a gene: 17. There are 18 residues in the CDR3. The CDR3 spells CAVPGTSGRQPLSNEQFF. The CDR3 coding sequence is TGTGCCGTTCCCGGGACTAGCGGGAGGCAACCCCTTTCCAATGAGCAGTTCTTC.

The chain recombines TRBV6-1 with TRBJ2-7; D perhaps matches TRBD1 (6 bases). The germline V and J ends were trimmed by 2 bases and 1 base, with 15 bases remaining between them. The CDR3 spans 16 residues. CDR1 is MNHNS, CDR2 SASEGT, per germline. CDR3 sequence reads: CASSEMVGALSYEQYF. CDR3 nucleotides: TGTGCCAGCAGTGAAATGGTGGGGGCCCTTTCCTACGAGCAGTACTTC.